This T cell receptor beta chain was captured by sequencing in a study of blood T cell repertoires in COVID-19. About the study: Samples representing acute and convalescent COVID-19 were sourced from the United States, Italy and Spain. Nucleic acid was either cDNA or gDNA, and it came from T cells, B-cell-depleted T cells, or PBMCs.

This clone was seen more than once but under ten times. Trimming pared 0 bases from V and 4 bases from J, leaving 7 bases between. The CDR3 has 14 residues. Germline lookup yields CDR1 LGHDT and CDR2 YNNKEL (reference sequence). In the original processing: Amplification of reference gene primers was used by the study to estimate nucleated cell counts. Generated by immunoSEQ multiplex PCR, the TCRdb table keeps only in-frame clones and is missing some. That table supplies the V and J calls and clone size; D and trimming were determined from the DNA. The sample contains approximately 45,000 clones, roughly 70% of which appear only once.

Sequenced: peripheral blood. The sequence came from an elderly man with acute or convalescent COVID-19. This chain uses TRBV3-1 (or the pseudogene TRBV3-2) with TRBJ2-1; D is undetermined. CDR3 residues: CASSQDLLYNEQFF. The CDR3 DNA follows: TGTGCCAGCAGCCAAGATCTCCTTTACAATGAGCAGTTCTTC.